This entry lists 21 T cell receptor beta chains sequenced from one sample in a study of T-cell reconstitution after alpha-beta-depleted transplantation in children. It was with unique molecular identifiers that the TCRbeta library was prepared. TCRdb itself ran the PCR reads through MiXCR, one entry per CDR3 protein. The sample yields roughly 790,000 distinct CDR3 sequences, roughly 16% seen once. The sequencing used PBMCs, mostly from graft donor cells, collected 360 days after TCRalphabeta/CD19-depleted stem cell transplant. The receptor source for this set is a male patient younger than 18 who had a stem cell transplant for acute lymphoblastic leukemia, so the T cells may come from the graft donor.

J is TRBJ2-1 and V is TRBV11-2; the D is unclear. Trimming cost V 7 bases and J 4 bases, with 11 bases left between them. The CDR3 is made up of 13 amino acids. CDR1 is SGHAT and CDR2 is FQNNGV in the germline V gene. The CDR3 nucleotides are TGTGCCAGCAACTGGTTCGGTTACAATGAGCAGTTCTTC. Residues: CASNWFGYNEQFF.

The CDR3 sequence is CSVESRQYTEAFF. DNA for the CDR3: TGCAGCGTTGAAAGCCGACAGTACACTGAAGCTTTCTTT. V usage is TRBV29-1 and J usage is TRBJ1-1; tentatively, D is TRBD1 (5 bases). V was cut by 2 bases and J by 3 bases, with 10 bases left in between. The CDR3 runs 13 residues. Germline V gene data show CDR1 as SQVTM and CDR2 as ANQGSEA.

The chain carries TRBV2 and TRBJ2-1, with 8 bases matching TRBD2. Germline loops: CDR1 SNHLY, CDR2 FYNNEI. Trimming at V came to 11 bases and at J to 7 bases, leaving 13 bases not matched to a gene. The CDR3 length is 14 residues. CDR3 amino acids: CADGTGTRPNEQFF. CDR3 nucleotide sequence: TGTGCCGACGGAACCGGGACTAGGCCAAATGAGCAGTTCTTC.

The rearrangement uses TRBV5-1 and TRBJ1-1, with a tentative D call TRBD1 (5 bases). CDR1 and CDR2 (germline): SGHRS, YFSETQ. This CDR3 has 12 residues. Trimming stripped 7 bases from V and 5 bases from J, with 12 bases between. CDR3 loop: CASRGAETEAFF. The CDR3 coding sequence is TGCGCCAGCCGCGGGGCAGAGACTGAAGCTTTCTTT.

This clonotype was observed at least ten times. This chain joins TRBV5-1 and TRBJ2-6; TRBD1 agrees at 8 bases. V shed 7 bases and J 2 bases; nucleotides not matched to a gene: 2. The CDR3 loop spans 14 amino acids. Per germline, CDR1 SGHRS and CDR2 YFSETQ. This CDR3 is CASVQGAGANVLTF. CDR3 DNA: TGCGCCAGCGTACAGGGGGCTGGGGCCAACGTCCTGACTTTC.

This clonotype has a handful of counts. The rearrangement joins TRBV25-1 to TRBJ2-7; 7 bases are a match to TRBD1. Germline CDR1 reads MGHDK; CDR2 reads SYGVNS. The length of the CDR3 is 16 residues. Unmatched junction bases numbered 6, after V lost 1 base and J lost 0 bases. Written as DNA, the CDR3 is TGTGCCAGCAGTGAATCCGCCGGGACAGTCTCCTACGAGCAGTACTTC. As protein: CASSESAGTVSYEQYF.

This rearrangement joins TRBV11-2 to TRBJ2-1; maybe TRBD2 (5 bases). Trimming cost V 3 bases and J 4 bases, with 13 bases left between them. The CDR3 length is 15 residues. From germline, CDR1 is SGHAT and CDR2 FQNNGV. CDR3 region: CASSFSGIRYNEQFF. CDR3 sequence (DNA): TGTGCCAGCAGCTTTTCCGGGATACGATACAATGAGCAGTTCTTC.

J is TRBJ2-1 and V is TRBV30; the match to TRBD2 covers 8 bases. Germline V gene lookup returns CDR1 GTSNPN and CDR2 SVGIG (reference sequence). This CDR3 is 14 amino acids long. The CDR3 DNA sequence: TGTGTACGCTCGAGAAGCAGCGGGAGCATCGATTGGTTCTTC. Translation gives CVRSRSSGSIDWFF.

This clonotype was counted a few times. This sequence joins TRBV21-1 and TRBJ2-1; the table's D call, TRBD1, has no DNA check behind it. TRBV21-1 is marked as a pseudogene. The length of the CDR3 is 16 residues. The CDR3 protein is CASSKPGIFSYNEQFF. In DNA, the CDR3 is TGTGCCAGCAGCAAACCCGGGATCTTCTCCTACAATGAGCAGTTCTTC.

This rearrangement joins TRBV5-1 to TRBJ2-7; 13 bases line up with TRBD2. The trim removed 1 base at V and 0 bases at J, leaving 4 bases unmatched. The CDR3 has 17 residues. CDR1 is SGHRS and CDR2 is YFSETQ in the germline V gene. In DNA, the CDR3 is TGCGCCAGCAGCTTGAGCAGGACTAGCGGGAGCTCCTACGAGCAGTACTTC. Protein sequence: CASSLSRTSGSSYEQYF.

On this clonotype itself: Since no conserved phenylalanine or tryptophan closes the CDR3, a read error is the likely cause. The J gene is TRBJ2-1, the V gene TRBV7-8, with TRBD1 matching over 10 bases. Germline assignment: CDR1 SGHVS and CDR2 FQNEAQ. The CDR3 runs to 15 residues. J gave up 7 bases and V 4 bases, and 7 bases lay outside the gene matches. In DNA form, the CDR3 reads TGTGCCAGCAGCTCCGTACCGGGACAGGGGAATGAGCAGTTCTCC. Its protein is CASSSVPGQGNEQFS.

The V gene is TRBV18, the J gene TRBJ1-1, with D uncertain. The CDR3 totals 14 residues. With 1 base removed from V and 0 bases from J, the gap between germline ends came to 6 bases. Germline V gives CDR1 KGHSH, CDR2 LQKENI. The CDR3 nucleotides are TGTGCCAGCTCACCACGGCCGGTGAACACTGAAGCTTTCTTT. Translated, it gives CASSPRPVNTEAFF.

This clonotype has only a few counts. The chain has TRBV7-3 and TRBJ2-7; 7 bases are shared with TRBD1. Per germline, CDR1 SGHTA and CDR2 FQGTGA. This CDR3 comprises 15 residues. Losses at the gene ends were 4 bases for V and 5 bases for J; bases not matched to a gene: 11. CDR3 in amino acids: CASSSTGNMGNEQYF. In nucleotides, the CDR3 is TGTGCCAGCAGCTCGACAGGGAACATGGGTAACGAGCAGTACTTC. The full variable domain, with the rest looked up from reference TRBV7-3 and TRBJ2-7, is GAGVSQTPSNKVTEKGKYVELRCDPISGHTALYWYRQSLGQGPEFLIYFQGTGAADDSGLPNDRFFAVRPEGSVSTLKIQRTERGDSAVYLCASSSTGNMGNEQYFGPGTRLTVT.

The CDR3 bases are TGTGCCAGCAGCCATACTCTCGGGCCCGAGGCTCCCGAGCAGTACTTC. Encoded protein: CASSHTLGPEAPEQYF. The chain employs TRBV5-4 and TRBJ2-7, with D uncertain. This CDR3 comprises 16 residues. Germline V gene data show CDR1 as SGHNT and CDR2 as YYREEE (reference sequence). The ends were cut back, 4 bases at V and 6 bases at J, with 23 bases in the middle.

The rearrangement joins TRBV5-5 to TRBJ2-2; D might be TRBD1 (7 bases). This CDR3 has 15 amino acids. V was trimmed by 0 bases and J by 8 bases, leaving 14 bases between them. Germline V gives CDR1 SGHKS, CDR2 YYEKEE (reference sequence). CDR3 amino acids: CASSLGAQGRGELFF. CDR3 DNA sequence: TGTGCCAGCAGCTTGGGGGCACAGGGGAGGGGGGAGCTGTTTTTT.

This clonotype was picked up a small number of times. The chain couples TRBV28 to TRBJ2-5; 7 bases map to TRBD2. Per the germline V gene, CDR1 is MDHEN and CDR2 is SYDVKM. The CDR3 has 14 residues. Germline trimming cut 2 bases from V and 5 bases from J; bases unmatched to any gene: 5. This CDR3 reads CASSLNGGWETQYF. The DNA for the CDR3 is TGTGCCAGCAGTTTAAACGGGGGGTGGGAGACCCAGTACTTC.

CDR3 protein: CSALTRRDLPSYEQYF. CDR3 in DNA: TGCAGTGCTCTAACCCGCCGGGACTTGCCCTCCTACGAGCAGTACTTC. The chain joins TRBV20-1 to TRBJ2-7; a possible D gene is TRBD2 (6 bases). V lost 5 bases to trimming and J lost 0 bases, with 20 bases between them. The CDR3 consists of 16 residues. Germline values: CDR1 DFQATT, CDR2 SNEGSKA (reference sequence).

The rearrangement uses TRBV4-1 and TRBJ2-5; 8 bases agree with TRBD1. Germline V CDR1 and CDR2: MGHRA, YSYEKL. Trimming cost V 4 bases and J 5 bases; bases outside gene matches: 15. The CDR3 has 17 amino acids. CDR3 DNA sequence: TGCGCCAGCAGCCTACAAATGGGGACAGGACGGGGTGAGACCCAGTACTTC. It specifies CASSLQMGTGRGETQYF.

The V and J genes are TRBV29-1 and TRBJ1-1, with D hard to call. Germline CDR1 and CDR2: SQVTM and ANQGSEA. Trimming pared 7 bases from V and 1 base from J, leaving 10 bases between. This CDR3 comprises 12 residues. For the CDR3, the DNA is TGCAGCGGGGAAATCCCGAACACTGAAGCTTTCTTT. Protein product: CSGEIPNTEAFF.

CDR3 sequence: CASRTHRGYSNTGELFF. CDR3 coding DNA: TGTGCCAGTAGGACCCACAGGGGGTATTCGAACACCGGGGAGCTGTTTTTT. The chain combines TRBV19 with TRBJ2-2; 8 nucleotides match TRBD1. V was pared by 6 bases and J by 0 bases, with 9 bases of the junction left unmatched. The CDR3 has 17 amino acids. Germline V lookup: CDR1 LNHDA, CDR2 SQIVND (reference sequence).

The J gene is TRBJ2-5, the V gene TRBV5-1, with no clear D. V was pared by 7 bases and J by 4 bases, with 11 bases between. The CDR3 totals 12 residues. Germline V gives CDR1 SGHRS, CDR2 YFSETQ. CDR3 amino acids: CASGLGGETQYF. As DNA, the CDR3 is TGCGCCAGCGGGCTGGGTGGAGAGACCCAGTACTTC. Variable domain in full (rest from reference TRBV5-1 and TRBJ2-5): KAGVTQTPRYLIKTRGQQVTLSCSPISGHRSVSWYQQTPGQGLQFLFEYFSETQRNKGNFPGRFSGRQFSNSRSEMNVSTLELGDSALYLCASGLGGETQYFGPGTRLLVL.